These 7 T cell receptor beta chains were all obtained from the same sample, sequenced in a study of T-cell reconstitution after alpha-beta-depleted transplantation in children. The TCRbeta library incorporated unique molecular identifiers. TCRdb processed the PCR reads anew with MiXCR; each CDR3 protein has one entry. The sample lists a few hundred thousand distinct CDR3 sequences; around 27% were seen once. This material consisted of PBMCs, taken before TCRalphabeta/CD19-depleted stem cell transplant. The receptors were gathered from a boy younger than two with Wiskott-Aldrich syndrome, due to receive a stem cell transplant.

This clonotype has more than one count but fewer than ten. The chain links TRBV27 to TRBJ2-7, with 8 bases that match TRBD1. The germline CDR1 and CDR2 sequences are MNHEY and SMNVEV (reference sequence). The J segment lost 6 bases and the V segment lost 6 bases, leaving 19 bases of the junction unmatched. The CDR3 runs 17 residues. The CDR3 loop reads CASSLGTQGDRIREQYF. The CDR3 region has the DNA TGTGCCAGCAGCCTCGGGACCCAAGGGGACAGGATCCGCGAGCAGTACTTC.

This chain joins TRBV5-5 and TRBJ2-7; 12 bases match TRBD2. V shed 5 bases and J 7 bases; nucleotides not matched to a gene: 7. Germline V gene sequence: CDR1 SGHKS, CDR2 YYEKEE (reference sequence). The CDR3 is made up of 14 amino acids. The CDR3, as DNA: TGTGCCAGCAGACAGACTAGCGGGAGTATAGAGCAGTACTTC. Amino acid sequence: CASRQTSGSIEQYF. Supplemented by reference TRBV5-5 and TRBJ2-7, the full variable domain reads DAGVTQSPTHLIKTRGQQVTLRCSPISGHKSVSWYQQVLGQGPQFIFQYYEKEERGRGNFPDRFSARQFPNYSSELNVNALLLGDSALYLCASRQTSGSIEQYFGPGTRLTVT.

The chain uses TRBV2 and TRBJ1-2; possible D gene TRBD1, 6 bases. Germline-derived CDR1 and CDR2 are SNHLY and FYNNEI. CDR3 length: 13 amino acids. The V end lost 8 bases, the J end lost 4 bases, and 14 bases lay between the germline ends. CDR3: CASVGGWSYGYTF. The DNA for the CDR3 is TGTGCCAGCGTTGGGGGCTGGAGCTATGGCTACACCTTC.

The chain uses TRBV5-1 and TRBJ1-1; D call uncertain. The V gene's germline CDR1 is SGHRS and CDR2 YFSETQ. The CDR3 runs 14 residues. Trimming cost V 2 bases and J 5 bases, with 13 bases left between them. Here the CDR3 reads CASSFVALGTEAFF. CDR3 DNA: TGCGCCAGCAGCTTTGTCGCCCTAGGGACTGAAGCTTTCTTT.

This clonotype was observed a handful of times. This chain uses TRBV12-3 or TRBV12-4 with TRBJ2-3; perhaps TRBD1 as D (6 bases). Trimming pared 4 bases from V and 2 bases from J, leaving 13 bases between. The CDR3 loop spans 15 amino acids. In nucleotides, the CDR3 is TGTGCCAGCAGTTGGGGGCAATCCTACACAGATACGCAGTATTTT. This encodes CASSWGQSYTDTQYF.

V and J are TRBV5-1 and TRBJ2-1; 8 bases agree with TRBD2. The CDR3 contains 14 residues. CDR1 and CDR2 (germline): SGHRS, YFSETQ. V shed 3 bases, J shed 8 bases, and the junction held 7 bases outside the gene matches. The CDR3 loop is CASSSGTSSDEQFF. The CDR3 region has the DNA TGCGCCAGCAGCTCCGGGACTAGTAGCGATGAGCAGTTCTTC.

This clonotype was recorded a few times. The chain employs TRBV18 and TRBJ1-1; D is unresolved. Germline-derived CDR1 and CDR2 are KGHSH and LQKENI. V dropped 0 bases and J dropped 0 bases, with 8 bases sitting between them. CDR3 size: 15 residues. The CDR3 coding sequence is TGTGCCAGCTCACCACCGGTAGGACTGAACACTGAAGCTTTCTTT. Protein sequence: CASSPPVGLNTEAFF.